This section outlines one TCR beta chain sequence together with its context. The CDR3 length is 13 residues. Germline CDR1 MDHEN, CDR2 SYDVKM. Trimming at V came to 8 bases and at J to 3 bases, leaving 7 bases not matched to a gene. These data originate in a study of blood T cell repertoires in COVID-19. Across the study: The United States, Italy and Spain were the sources of the acute and convalescent COVID-19 samples. PBMCs, B-cell-depleted T cells, or T cells were the source of the cDNA or gDNA that made up the material.

In the original workflow: Counts of nucleated cells, estimated from reference gene primer amplification, were obtained. Only in-frame clones appear in the TCRdb table, and some are missing; sequencing was by immunoSEQ multiplex PCR. V, J and clone size are those of that table, while D and trimming were read from the DNA. The sample has approximately 130,000 clones; more than 75% are singletons. Sequencing was done on a sample of peripheral blood. The chain uses TRBV28 and TRBJ2-7; 7 nucleotides match TRBD1. This TCR was recovered from a human donor in a cohort sampled during active COVID-19. CDR3 in DNA: TGTGCCAGCCGGAGACAGGGCAGCTACGAGCAGTACTTC. Amino acid sequence: CASRRQGSYEQYF.